This T cell receptor beta chain is from a study of blood T cells in healthy people across ages. Study at large: Through template switching, about one barcoded beta molecule was captured per two T cells, as measured in model experiments.

Germline assignment: CDR1 SGHTA and CDR2 FQGNSA. The CDR3 covers 15 residues. Healthy Caucasians from Russia aged about 6 to 95 served as donors. Remarks on this clonotype: Its antigen is not known.

A second PCR, run for about 6 to 11 cycles, used a sample-barcoded 5' primer plus a J-beta primer mix. Using its own MiXCR run on the 5' RACE reads, TCRdb lists one record per CDR3 protein. The sample lists 700,000 or so distinct CDR3 sequences; about 20% were seen once. Study results and limitations: A strong correlation between TCR beta diversity and naive T cell percentage was seen.

This TCR came from an older man in good health. The chain recombines TRBV7-2 with TRBJ2-5; perhaps TRBD2 as D (5 bases). The DNA matches TRBJ2-7 better at its end, which makes the J call doubtful. Sequences were obtained from blood. CDR3 sequence (DNA): TGTGCCAGCAGCTTATCACTAGTGAGTACCTACGAGCAGTACTTC. Its protein is CASSLSLVSTYEQYF.